These T cell receptor beta chains were read from a single sample in a study of cytomegalovirus exposure and HLA in healthy donors. The protocol was immunoSEQ multiplex PCR, while the TCRdb copy is restricted to in-frame clones and leaves out a portion. The repertoire consists of approximately 180,000 clones, with approximately 82% occurring once and the leading ten covering 1.7%. The sequenced material came from PBMCs. These receptor sequences come from a woman between 18 and 30 years old in good health and CMV-seronegative. CDR3s include the opening cysteine and the closing phenylalanine or tryptophan. The D gene is left open where the match is weak. Clone size, where shown, is once, few, many, or a class for clones that have expanded.

>TRBJ2-7|NA|NA|TRBV28
CASIGGVYYEQYF
TGTGCCAGTATAGGAGGGGTATACTACGAGCAGTACTTC
>TRBJ1-2|NA|NA|TRBV5-1
CASSLERPRSYGYTF
TGCGCCAGCAGCTTGGAGCGTCCAAGGTCCTATGGCTACACCTTC
>TRBJ2-1|once|TRBD1|TRBV19
CASSTGTGGNEQFF
TGTGCCAGTAGTACAGGGACAGGGGGAAATGAGCAGTTCTTC
>TRBJ1-1|NA|TRBD1|TRBV28
CASTFQGQYTEAFF
TGTGCCAGCACCTTTCAGGGACAGTACACTGAAGCTTTCTTT
>TRBJ2-5|NA|TRBD2|TRBV7-2
CASTLYSGSSQETQYF
TGTGCCAGCACCTTATATAGCGGGAGCAGTCAAGAGACCCAGTACTTC
>TRBJ2-2|NA|TRBD2|TRBV7-2
CASSPKVGLAYTGELFF
TGTGCCAGCAGCCCAAAGGTGGGACTAGCGTACACCGGGGAGCTGTTTTTT
>TRBJ2-1|NA|NA|TRBV19
CASSTVNSLPYNEQFF
TGTGCCAGTAGTACGGTCAATAGTTTACCCTACAATGAGCAGTTCTTC
>TRBJ2-3|once|TRBD2|TRBV9
CASSAGLAGTDTQYF
TGTGCCAGCAGCGCAGGACTAGCGGGCACAGATACGCAGTATTTT
>TRBJ2-4|NA|TRBD2|TRBV25-1
CASSAGLAGGDIQYF
TGTGCCAGCTCCGCCGGACTAGCGGGAGGCGACATTCAGTACTTC
>TRBJ2-1|once|TRBD2|TRBV4-1
CASSPETSGTYNEQFF
TGCGCCAGCAGCCCAGAGACTAGCGGGACCTACAATGAGCAGTTCTTC
>TRBJ1-1|NA|NA|TRBV7-9
CASSFAVGSRTEAFF
TGTGCCAGCAGCTTTGCTGTGGGCTCGAGAACTGAAGCTTTCTTT
>TRBJ2-1|NA|NA|TRBV19
CASSSLDRILNEQFF
TGTGCCAGTAGTAGCCTTGACAGGATACTCAATGAGCAGTTCTTC
>TRBJ1-2|NA|NA|TRBV6-5
CASTGQLYGYTF
TGTGCCAGCACCGGACAGCTGTATGGCTACACCTTC
>TRBJ1-1|many|TRBD1|TRBV5-1
CASSWGQAMNTEAFF
TGCGCCAGCAGCTGGGGACAGGCGATGAACACTGAAGCTTTCTTT
>TRBJ2-7|NA|TRBD1|TRBV4-3
CASSQGRDSTSYEQYF
TGCGCCAGCAGCCAGGGCCGGGACAGTACCTCCTACGAGCAGTACTTC
>TRBJ2-1|once|TRBD2|TRBV30
CAWMWEGSNEQFF
TGTGCCTGGATGTGGGAGGGCTCCAATGAGCAGTTCTTC
>TRBJ2-1|NA|NA|TRBV25-1
CASSGLRAVGTNEQFF
TGTGCCAGCAGTGGACTCAGGGCGGTGGGCACTAATGAGCAGTTCTTC
>TRBJ2-5|NA|TRBD2|TRBV18
CASSRGLAEGWETQYF
TGTGCCAGCTCCCGCGGACTAGCGGAGGGGTGGGAGACCCAGTACTTC
>TRBJ1-1|NA|NA|TRBV28
CASSFLTEPGAEAFF
TGTGCCAGCAGTTTCTTAACGGAACCAGGGGCTGAAGCTTTCTTT
>TRBJ2-5|once|NA|TRBV29-1
CSVDPSQEETQYF
TGCAGCGTTGACCCGTCCCAGGAAGAGACCCAGTACTTC
>TRBJ2-2|NA|TRBD1|TRBV9
CASSVPRDSNTGELFF
TGTGCCAGCAGCGTGCCCCGGGACAGCAACACCGGGGAGCTGTTTTTT
>TRBJ1-2|NA|NA|TRBV9
CASSVVGTSNYGYTF
TGTGCCAGCAGCGTAGTTGGCACCTCTAACTATGGCTACACCTTC
>TRBJ1-1|NA|NA|TRBV9
CASSVGGLGGENTEAFF
TGTGCCAGCAGCGTAGGGGGCCTCGGGGGGGAAAACACTGAAGCTTTCTTT
>TRBJ2-7|NA|TRBD1|TRBV7-9
CASSFRQGADEQYF
TGTGCCAGCAGCTTTCGGCAGGGGGCGGATGAGCAGTACTTC
>TRBJ2-7|NA|NA|TRBV7-9
CASSSPRSPYEQYF
TGTGCCAGCAGCTCTCCGCGGAGCCCCTACGAGCAGTACTTC
>TRBJ1-1|few|NA|TRBV6-6
CASSTGGTEAFF
TGTGCCAGCAGTACGGGGGGAACTGAAGCTTTCTTT
>TRBJ1-2|NA|TRBD1|TRBV5-1
CASSPGGGGIVGYTF
TGCGCCAGCAGCCCCGGAGGAGGGGGCATTGTTGGCTACACCTTC
>TRBJ1-2|NA|TRBD1|TRBV30
CAWFPGQGFSGYTF
TGTGCCTGGTTTCCGGGACAGGGCTTTTCGGGCTACACCTTC
>TRBJ1-5|NA|NA|TRBV19
CASSGVIRGQPQHF
TGTGCCAGTAGTGGGGTTATTAGGGGCCAGCCCCAGCATTTT
>TRBJ2-2|NA|TRBD1|TRBV10-2
CASSEQGTGGVDTGELFF
TGCGCCAGCAGTGAGCAGGGGACAGGGGGCGTCGACACCGGGGAGCTGTTTTTT
>TRBJ2-7|NA|TRBD1|TRBV19
CASSIRGGGQGTYEQYF
TGTGCCAGTAGTATTAGGGGCGGGGGACAGGGAACCTACGAGCAGTACTTC
>TRBJ1-5|NA|NA|TRBV4-1
CASSQGFTGTSNQPQHF
TGCGCCAGCAGCCAAGGTTTTACAGGGACGAGCAATCAGCCCCAGCATTTT
>TRBJ2-1|NA|TRBD1|TRBV11-3
CASSEDRWVPYNEQFF
TGTGCCAGCAGCGAGGACAGGTGGGTCCCTTACAATGAGCAGTTCTTC
>TRBJ2-3|NA|NA|TRBV7-2
CASTSQTRTGRSTDTQYF
TGTGCCAGCACCTCCCAAACGCGAACGGGGAGAAGCACAGATACGCAGTATTTT
>TRBJ2-7|NA|TRBD1|TRBV29-1
CSVRTGSYEQYF
TGCAGCGTTCGGACAGGATCCTACGAGCAGTACTTC
>TRBJ1-2|NA|NA|TRBV28
CASSSWGDGYTF
TGTGCCAGCAGTTCCTGGGGCGATGGCTACACCTTC
>TRBJ2-5|NA|NA|TRBV5-1
CASSLTPASALETQYF
TGCGCCAGCAGCTTGACTCCGGCTAGCGCTTTGGAGACCCAGTACTTC
>TRBJ2-1|NA|TRBD2|TRBV19
CASSIGTSGSSYNEQFF
TGTGCCAGTAGTATCGGGACTAGCGGGAGCTCCTACAATGAGCAGTTCTTC
>TRBJ2-7|NA|TRBD2|TRBV10-1
CASGEQWSGRADEQYF
TGCGCCAGCGGGGAACAATGGAGCGGGAGGGCCGACGAGCAGTACTTC
>TRBJ2-2|NA|TRBD2|TRBV4-1
CASSQSDMREVDTGELFF
TGCGCCAGCAGCCAATCGGACATGCGGGAGGTGGATACCGGGGAGCTGTTTTTT
>TRBJ2-4|NA|NA|TRBV13
CASSLRPGLMDPVAKNIQYF
TGTGCCAGCAGCTTACGCCCGGGACTTATGGATCCTGTAGCCAAAAACATTCAGTACTTC
>TRBJ2-7|NA|TRBD2|TRBV7-6
CASSRLAGSYEQYF
TGTGCCAGCAGCAGGCTAGCGGGTAGCTACGAGCAGTACTTC